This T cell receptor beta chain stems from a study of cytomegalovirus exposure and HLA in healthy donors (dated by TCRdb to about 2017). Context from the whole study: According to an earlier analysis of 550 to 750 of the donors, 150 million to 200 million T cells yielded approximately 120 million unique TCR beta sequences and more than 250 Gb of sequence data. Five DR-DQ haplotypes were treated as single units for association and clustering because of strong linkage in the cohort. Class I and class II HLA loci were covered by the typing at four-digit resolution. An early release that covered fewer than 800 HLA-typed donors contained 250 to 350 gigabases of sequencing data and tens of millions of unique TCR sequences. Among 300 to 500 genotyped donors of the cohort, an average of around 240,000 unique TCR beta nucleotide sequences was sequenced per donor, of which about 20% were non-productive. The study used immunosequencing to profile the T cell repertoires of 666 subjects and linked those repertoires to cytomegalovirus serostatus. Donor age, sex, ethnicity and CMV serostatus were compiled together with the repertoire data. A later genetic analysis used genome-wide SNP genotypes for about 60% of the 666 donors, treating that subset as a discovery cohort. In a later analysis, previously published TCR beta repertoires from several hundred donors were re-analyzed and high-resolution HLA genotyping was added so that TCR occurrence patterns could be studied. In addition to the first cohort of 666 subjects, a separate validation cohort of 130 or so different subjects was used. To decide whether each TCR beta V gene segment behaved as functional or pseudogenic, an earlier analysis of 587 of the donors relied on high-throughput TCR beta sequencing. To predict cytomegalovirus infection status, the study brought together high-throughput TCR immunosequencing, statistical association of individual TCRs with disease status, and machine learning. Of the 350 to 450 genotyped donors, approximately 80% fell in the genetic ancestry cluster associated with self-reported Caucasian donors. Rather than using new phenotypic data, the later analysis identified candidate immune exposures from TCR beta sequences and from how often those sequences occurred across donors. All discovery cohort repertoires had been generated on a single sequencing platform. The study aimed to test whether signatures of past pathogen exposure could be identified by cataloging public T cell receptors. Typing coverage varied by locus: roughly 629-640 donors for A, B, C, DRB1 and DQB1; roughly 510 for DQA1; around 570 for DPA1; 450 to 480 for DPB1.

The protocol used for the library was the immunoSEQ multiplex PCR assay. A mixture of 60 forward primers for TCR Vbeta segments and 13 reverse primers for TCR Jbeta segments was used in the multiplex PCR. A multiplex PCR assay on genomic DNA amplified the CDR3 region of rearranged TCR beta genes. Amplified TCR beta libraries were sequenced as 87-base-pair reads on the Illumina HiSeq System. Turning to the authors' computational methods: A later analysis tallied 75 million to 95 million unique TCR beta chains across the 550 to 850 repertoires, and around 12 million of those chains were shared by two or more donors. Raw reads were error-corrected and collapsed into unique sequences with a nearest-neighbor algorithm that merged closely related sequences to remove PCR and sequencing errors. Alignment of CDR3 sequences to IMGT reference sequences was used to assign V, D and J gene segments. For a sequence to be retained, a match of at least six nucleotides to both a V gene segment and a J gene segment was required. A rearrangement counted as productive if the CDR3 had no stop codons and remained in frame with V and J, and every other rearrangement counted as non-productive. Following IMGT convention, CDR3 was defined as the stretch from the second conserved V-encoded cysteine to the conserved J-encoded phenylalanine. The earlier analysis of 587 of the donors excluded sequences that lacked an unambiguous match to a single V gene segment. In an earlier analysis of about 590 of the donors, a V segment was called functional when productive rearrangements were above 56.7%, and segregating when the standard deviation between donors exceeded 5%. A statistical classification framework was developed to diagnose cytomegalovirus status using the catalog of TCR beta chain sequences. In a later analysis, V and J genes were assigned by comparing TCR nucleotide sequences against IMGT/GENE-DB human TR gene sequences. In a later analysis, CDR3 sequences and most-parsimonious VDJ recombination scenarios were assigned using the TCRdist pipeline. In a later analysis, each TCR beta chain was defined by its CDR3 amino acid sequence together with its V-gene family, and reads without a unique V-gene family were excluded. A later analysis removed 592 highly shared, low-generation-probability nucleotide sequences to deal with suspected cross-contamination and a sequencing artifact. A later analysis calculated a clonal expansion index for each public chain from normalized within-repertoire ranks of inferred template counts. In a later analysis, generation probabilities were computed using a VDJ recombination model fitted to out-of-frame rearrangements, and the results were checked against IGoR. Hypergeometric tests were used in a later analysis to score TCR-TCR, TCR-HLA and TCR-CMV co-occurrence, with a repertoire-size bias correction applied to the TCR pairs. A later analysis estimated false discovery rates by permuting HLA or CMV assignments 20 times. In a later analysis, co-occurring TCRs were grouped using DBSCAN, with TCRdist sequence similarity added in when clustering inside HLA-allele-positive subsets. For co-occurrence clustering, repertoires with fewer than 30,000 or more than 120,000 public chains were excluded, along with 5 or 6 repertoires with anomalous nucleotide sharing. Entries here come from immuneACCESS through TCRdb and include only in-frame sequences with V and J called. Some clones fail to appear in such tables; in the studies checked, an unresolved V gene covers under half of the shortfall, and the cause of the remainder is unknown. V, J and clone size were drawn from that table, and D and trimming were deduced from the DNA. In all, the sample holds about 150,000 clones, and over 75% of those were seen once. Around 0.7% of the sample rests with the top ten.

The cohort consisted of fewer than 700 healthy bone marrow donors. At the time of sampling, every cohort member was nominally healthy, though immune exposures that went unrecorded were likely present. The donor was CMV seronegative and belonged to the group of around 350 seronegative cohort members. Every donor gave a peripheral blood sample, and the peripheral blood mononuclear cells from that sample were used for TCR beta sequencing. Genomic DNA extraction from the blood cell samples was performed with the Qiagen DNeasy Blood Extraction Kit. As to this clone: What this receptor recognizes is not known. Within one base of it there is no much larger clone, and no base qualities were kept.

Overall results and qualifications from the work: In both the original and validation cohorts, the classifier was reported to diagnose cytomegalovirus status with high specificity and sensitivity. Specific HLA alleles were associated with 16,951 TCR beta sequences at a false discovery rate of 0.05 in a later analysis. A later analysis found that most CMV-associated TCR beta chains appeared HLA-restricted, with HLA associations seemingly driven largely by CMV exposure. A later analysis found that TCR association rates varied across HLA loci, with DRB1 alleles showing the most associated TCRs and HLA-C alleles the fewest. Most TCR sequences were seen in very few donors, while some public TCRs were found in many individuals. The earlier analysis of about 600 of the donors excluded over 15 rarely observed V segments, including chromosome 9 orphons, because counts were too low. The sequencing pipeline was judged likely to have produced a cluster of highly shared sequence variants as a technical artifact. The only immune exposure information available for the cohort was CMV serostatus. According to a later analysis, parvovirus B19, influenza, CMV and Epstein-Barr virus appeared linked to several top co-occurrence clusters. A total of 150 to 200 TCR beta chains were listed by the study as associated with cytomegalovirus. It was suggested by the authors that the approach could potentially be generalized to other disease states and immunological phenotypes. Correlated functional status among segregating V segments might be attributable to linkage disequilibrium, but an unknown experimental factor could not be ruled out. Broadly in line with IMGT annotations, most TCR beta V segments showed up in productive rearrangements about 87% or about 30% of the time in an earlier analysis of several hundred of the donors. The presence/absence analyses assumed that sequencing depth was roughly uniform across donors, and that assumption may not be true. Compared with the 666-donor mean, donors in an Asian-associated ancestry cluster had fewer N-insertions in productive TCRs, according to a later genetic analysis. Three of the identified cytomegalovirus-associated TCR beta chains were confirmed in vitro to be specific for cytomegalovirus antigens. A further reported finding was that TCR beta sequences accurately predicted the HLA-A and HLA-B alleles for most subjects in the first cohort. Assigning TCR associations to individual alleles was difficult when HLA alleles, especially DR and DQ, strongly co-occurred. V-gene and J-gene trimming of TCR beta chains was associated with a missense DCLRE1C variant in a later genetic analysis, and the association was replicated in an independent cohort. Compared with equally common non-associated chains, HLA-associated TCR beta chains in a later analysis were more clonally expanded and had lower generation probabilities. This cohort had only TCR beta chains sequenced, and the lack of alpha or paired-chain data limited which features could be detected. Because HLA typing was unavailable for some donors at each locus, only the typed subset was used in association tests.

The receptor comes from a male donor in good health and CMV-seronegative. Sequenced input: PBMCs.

CDR3 sequence: CASTSGVSNYGYTF. The bases are TGTGCCAGCACCTCAGGGGTTTCAAACTATGGCTACACCTTC. The V and J genes are TRBV6-5 and TRBJ1-2; TRBD1 is a weak D gene call, 6 bases matching. The germline V gene specifies MNHEY as CDR1 and SVGAGI as CDR2. Between the V and J ends, shortened by 7 bases and 2 bases respectively, the junction contains 14 bases. Including cysteine and phenylalanine, the CDR3 has 14 amino acids. Kept here is only the CDR3 DNA, which spans 42 bases and is read in frame from base 1.